The clone carrying this T cell receptor (beta chain) was found a few times. What it binds is not known. Specified treatment: oral pan-JAK inhibitor, 5-10 mg twice daily. The authors sorted CD4+ and CD8+ T cells from PBMCs. This CDR3 has 13 amino acids. Per germline, CDR1 MGHDK and CDR2 SYGVNS. V was cut by 6 bases and J by 3 bases, with 9 bases left in between. The data derive from a study of CD8+ T cells in alopecia areata. RNA, once extracted, was reverse transcribed into cDNA for use as the sequencing template. TCRdb's copy holds only in-frame clones and misses some; the assay was immunoSEQ multiplex PCR. This table has 200,000 to 250,000 clones, less than 45% appearing once. Findings of the study overall: Uncertainty about whether baseline CD8+ expansion is linked to response remains, with one nonresponder. Across lesional scalp, and particularly alopecia totalis/universalis, clonality surpassed that of normal scalp. Scalp clonality dropped significantly under tofacitinib, as did expanded CD8+ top-100 clones.

Material: CD4+ T cells sorted from blood, obtained at roughly week 30, from a patient treated with tofacitinib. This TCR was recovered from a human donor with alopecia areata. The V call is TRBV25-1, the J call TRBJ2-1; D is perhaps TRBD2 (5 bases). CDR3: CASREDFYNEQFF. CDR3 in DNA: TGTGCCAGCAGGGAGGACTTCTACAATGAGCAGTTCTTC.